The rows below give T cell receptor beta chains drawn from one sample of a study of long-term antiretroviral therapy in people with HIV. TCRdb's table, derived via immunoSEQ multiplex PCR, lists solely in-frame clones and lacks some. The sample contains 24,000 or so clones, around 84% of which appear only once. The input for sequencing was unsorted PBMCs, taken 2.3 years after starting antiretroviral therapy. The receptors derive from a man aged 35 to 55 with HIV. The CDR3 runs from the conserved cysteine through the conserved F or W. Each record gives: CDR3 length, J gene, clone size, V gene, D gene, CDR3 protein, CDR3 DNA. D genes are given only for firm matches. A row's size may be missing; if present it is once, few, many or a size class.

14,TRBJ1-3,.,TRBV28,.,CASSWGSSGNTIYF,TGTGCCAGCTCGTGGGGGAGCTCTGGAAACACCATATATTTT
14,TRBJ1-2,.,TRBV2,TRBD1,CASSEGTGNYGYTF,TGTGCCAGCAGTGAAGGGACAGGGAACTATGGCTACACCTTC
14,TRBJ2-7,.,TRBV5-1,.,CASSLSGDIYEQYF,TGCGCCAGCAGCTTGTCAGGGGACATCTACGAGCAGTACTTC
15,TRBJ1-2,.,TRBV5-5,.,CASSLDGQGRFGYTF,TGTGCCAGCAGCTTGGATGGGCAGGGGCGTTTTGGCTACACCTTC
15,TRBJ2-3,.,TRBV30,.,CAWSRGDASTDTQYF,TGTGCCTGGAGTAGGGGGGACGCTAGCACAGATACGCAGTATTTT
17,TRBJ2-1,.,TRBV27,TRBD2,CASSFSLGLAGYNEQFF,TGTGCCAGCAGTTTCTCCTTGGGACTAGCGGGTTACAATGAGCAGTTCTTC
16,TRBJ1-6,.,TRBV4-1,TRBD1,CASSLTGTGRGSPLHF,TGCGCCAGCAGCCTTACCGGGACAGGGCGAGGGTCACCCCTCCACTTT
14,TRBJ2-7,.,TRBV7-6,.,CASSLAGRTYEQYF,TGTGCCAGCAGCTTAGCGGGACGGACTTACGAGCAGTACTTC
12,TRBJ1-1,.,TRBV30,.,CAWSWGGTEAFF,TGTGCCTGGAGTTGGGGGGGGACTGAAGCTTTCTTT
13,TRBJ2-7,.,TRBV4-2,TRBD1,CASSPDRVQEQYF,TGTGCCAGCAGCCCCGACAGGGTACAGGAGCAGTACTTC
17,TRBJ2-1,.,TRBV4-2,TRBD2,CASSRTLAGGTYNEQFF,TGTGCCAGCAGCCGCACACTAGCGGGGGGGACTTACAATGAGCAGTTCTTC
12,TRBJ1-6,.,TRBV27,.,CASSTGNSPLHF,TGTGCCAGCTCTACAGGGAATTCACCCCTCCACTTT
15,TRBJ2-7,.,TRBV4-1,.,CASSHDRGVSYEQYF,TGCGCCAGCAGCCACGACAGAGGGGTCTCCTACGAGCAGTACTTC
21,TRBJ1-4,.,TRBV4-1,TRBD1,CASSQPPTGGTYDATNEKLFF,TGCGCCAGCAGCCAGCCCCCGACAGGGGGAACCTACGATGCAACTAATGAAAAACTGTTTTTT
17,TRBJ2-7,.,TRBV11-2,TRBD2,CASSLGAGTGLGGEQYF,TGTGCCAGCAGCTTAGGGGCAGGGACGGGACTAGGGGGCGAGCAGTACTTC
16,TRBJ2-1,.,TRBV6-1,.,CASSEKTGSNSNEQFF,TGTGCCAGCAGTGAGAAAACAGGGTCCAACAGCAATGAGCAGTTCTTC
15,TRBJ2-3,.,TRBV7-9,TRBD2,CASSLPTSTTDTQYF,TGTGCCAGCAGCTTACCGACTAGCACCACAGATACGCAGTATTTT
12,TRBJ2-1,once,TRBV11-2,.,CASTLGDDEQFF,TGTGCCAGCACCCTAGGGGATGACGAGCAGTTCTTC
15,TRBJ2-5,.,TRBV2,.,CASSALGVARETQYF,TGTGCCAGCAGTGCTTTGGGGGTGGCGAGAGAGACCCAGTACTTC
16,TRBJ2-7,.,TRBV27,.,CASSLYWTLPSYEQYF,TGTGCCAGCAGTTTATATTGGACTCTACCCTCCTACGAGCAGTACTTC
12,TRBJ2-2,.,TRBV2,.,CASKGRGGELFF,TGTGCCAGCAAGGGGCGTGGCGGGGAGCTGTTTTTT
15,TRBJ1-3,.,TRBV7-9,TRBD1,CASSPQGSSGNTIYF,TGTGCCAGCAGCCCACAGGGGAGCTCTGGAAACACCATATATTTT
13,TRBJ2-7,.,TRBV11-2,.,CASSLVAGSEQYF,TGTGCCAGCAGCTTAGTAGCAGGGAGCGAGCAGTACTTC
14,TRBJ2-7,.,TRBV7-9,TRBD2,CASSPWTSGNEQYF,TGTGCCAGCAGCCCGTGGACTAGCGGGAACGAGCAGTACTTC
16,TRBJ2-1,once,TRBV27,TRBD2,CASSLVRLAGLDEQFF,TGTGCCAGCAGTTTGGTTAGACTAGCGGGGTTAGATGAGCAGTTCTTC
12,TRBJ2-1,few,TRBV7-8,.,CASSLDGYEQFF,TGTGCCAGCAGCTTAGATGGATATGAGCAGTTCTTC
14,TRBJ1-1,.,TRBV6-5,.,CASRTGSLYTEAFF,TGTGCCAGCAGAACCGGGTCCCTTTACACTGAAGCTTTCTTT
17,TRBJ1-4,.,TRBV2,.,CASTRWDLKVANEKLFF,TGTGCCAGCACCCGCTGGGACCTTAAAGTTGCTAATGAAAAACTGTTTTTT
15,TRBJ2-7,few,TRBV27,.,CASKDTIHPSYEQYF,TGTGCCAGCAAAGACACCATCCACCCCTCCTACGAGCAGTACTTC
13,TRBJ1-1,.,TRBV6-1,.,CASSDPGNTEAFF,TGTGCCAGCAGTGACCCCGGGAACACTGAAGCTTTCTTT
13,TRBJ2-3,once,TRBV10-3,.,CAISEPKADTQYF,TGTGCCATCAGTGAGCCTAAGGCAGATACGCAGTATTTT
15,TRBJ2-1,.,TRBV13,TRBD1,CASSLPGQGENEQFF,TGTGCCAGCAGCTTACCTGGACAGGGGGAGAATGAGCAGTTCTTC
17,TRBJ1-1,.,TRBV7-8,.,CASSPPSTGLWDTEAFF,TGTGCCAGCAGCCCCCCCAGTACAGGGCTTTGGGACACTGAAGCTTTCTTT
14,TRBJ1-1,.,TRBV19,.,CASSIRYPDTEAFF,TGTGCCAGTAGTATCCGGTACCCAGACACTGAAGCTTTCTTT
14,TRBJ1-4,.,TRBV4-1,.,CASSQTATNEKLFF,TGCGCCAGCAGCCAAACAGCAACTAATGAAAAACTGTTTTTT
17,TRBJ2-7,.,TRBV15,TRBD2,CATSSLRLAPKVDEQYF,TGTGCCACCAGCAGCCTCCGACTAGCCCCGAAGGTCGACGAGCAGTACTTC